Included here is one T cell receptor (beta chain) sequence, with context. The data originate from a study of blood T cell repertoires in COVID-19. Trimming took off 4 bases at V and 4 bases at J, with 10 bases between the two ends. The CDR3 is made up of 13 amino acids. Libraries were prepared by immunoSEQ multiplex PCR; TCRdb keeps only in-frame clonotypes and omits some of them. The repertoire holds around 300,000 clones, roughly nine tenths seen once, with 1.9% in the top ten. The TCR was taken from a woman aged 60-75 years who had recovered from COVID-19. Sequenced input: PBMCs or T cells enriched from blood (not recorded which). The chain carries TRBV12-3 or TRBV12-4 and TRBJ1-1; TRBD1 might be the D (5 bases). The CDR3 DNA follows: TGTGCCAGCAGTTGGGGGGGAGGCACTGAAGCTTTCTTT. This codes for CASSWGGGTEAFF.